This T cell receptor beta chain stems from a study of PD-1 blockade in classical Hodgkin lymphoma. TCRdb's table, derived via immunoSEQ multiplex PCR, lists solely in-frame clones and lacks some. The repertoire holds 20,000 or so clones, with 70% to 80% as singletons. Documented time point: cycle 4 day 1 (C4D1), after 5 to 7 weeks of nivolumab. Every patient had relapsed following autologous stem cell transplantation, and cohorts differed in brentuximab vedotin exposure. Patients had relapsed/refractory classical Hodgkin lymphoma with complete response, partial response or progressive disease as best response. This clone rates as medium-sized. CDR1 and CDR2 from the germline V gene are LNHNV and YYDKDF (reference sequence). The V gene lost 2 bases and the J gene lost 4 bases, with 11 bases spanning the gap. CDR3 size: 15 residues.

This TCR came from a human donor with classical Hodgkin lymphoma. The sample in question was peripheral blood mononuclear cells (PBMCs), obtained before the fourth cycle of nivolumab. The chain carries TRBV15 and TRBJ1-4; weak D call: TRBD1 (6 bases). In DNA, the CDR3 is TGTGCCACCAGCAGAAAAGGACAGTTTAATGAAAAACTGTTTTTT. The encoded protein is CATSRKGQFNEKLFF.